Each of the 16 T cell receptor beta chains below was sequenced from the same sample in a study of T-cell reconstitution after alpha-beta-depleted transplantation in children (dated by TCRdb to about 2016). The method was PCR. The sample was run on an Illumina HiSeq 2500. To normalize quantification of the TCRbeta repertoire, the TCR libraries were built with molecular barcoding that relied on unique molecular identifiers. The public reads were run again by TCRdb, first through fastp at Q25 and then through MiXCR, and only productive beta chains were kept. One record per CDR3 amino acid sequence lists the most common genes and DNA. In this sample the table shows about 500,000 distinct CDR3 sequences, about 30% of which occur a single time. The top ten hold roughly 2.5% of the sample. This specimen was PBMCs from the stem cell graft donor, taken from the stem cell graft. The receptors stem from a human donor who donated a stem cell graft to a child with aplastic anemia.

This clonotype was seen a few times. The chain has TRBV29-1 and TRBJ1-5; D call uncertain. V shed 5 bases and J shed 5 bases, with 13 bases lying between them. The CDR3 has 13 amino acids. Looked up from germline, CDR1 is SQVTM and CDR2 is ANQGSEA. CDR3 DNA: TGCAGCGTTCGAGGTCCGGGTGATCAGCCCCAGCATTTT. Its protein is CSVRGPGDQPQHF.

This chain links TRBV20-1 with TRBJ1-3; 8 positions match TRBD1. J gave up 0 bases and V 6 bases, and 4 bases lay outside the gene matches. The germline gives CDR1 DFQATT, CDR2 SNEGSKA (reference sequence). The CDR3 has 14 residues. This CDR3 is CSAWDRNSGNTIYF. CDR3 nucleotide sequence: TGCAGTGCGTGGGACAGGAACTCTGGAAACACCATATATTTT.

The rearrangement joins TRBV28 to TRBJ2-7, with TRBD2 matching over 8 bases. With 7 bases clipped from V and 4 bases from J, the junction kept 12 bases outside the gene matches. Per germline, CDR1 MDHEN and CDR2 SYDVKM. CDR3 length: 15 amino acids. The CDR3 nucleotides are TGTGCCAGCACCCTAAGCGGGAGTATAACATACGAGCAGTACTTC. Translated, it gives CASTLSGSITYEQYF.

V usage is TRBV11-2 and J usage is TRBJ2-4; D is unresolved. Germline CDR1 reads SGHAT; CDR2 reads FQNNGV. V was shortened by 5 bases and J by 2 bases, with 16 bases between the two germline ends. This CDR3 spans 16 amino acids. DNA for the CDR3: TGTGCCAGCAGCATAGGTCGGTTCGAGACCAAAAACATTCAGTACTTC. Its translation is CASSIGRFETKNIQYF.

This clonotype was counted at least ten times. The CDR3 DNA reads TGTGCCAGCAGCTTACGCAGGGAAGAGACCCAGTACTTC. Amino acids: CASSLRREETQYF. The rearrangement uses TRBV7-3 and TRBJ2-5; D is possibly TRBD1 (5 bases). The CDR3 is made up of 13 amino acids. The V gene lost 2 bases and the J gene lost 3 bases, with 7 bases spanning the gap. Germline V CDR1 and CDR2: SGHTA, FQGTGA.

The gene calls are TRBV5-1 and TRBJ2-3; D might be TRBD2 (5 bases). The V and J ends lost 1 base and 1 base respectively, with 13 bases between them. This CDR3 is built from 16 residues. The germline V gene has CDR1 SGHRS and CDR2 YFSETQ. CDR3 amino acids: CASSLPSAGRTDTQYF. The CDR3 region has the DNA TGCGCCAGCAGCTTGCCTTCGGCGGGCCGCACAGATACGCAGTATTTT.

This clonotype was seen a few times. J is TRBJ2-7 and V is TRBV27; TRBD1 matches 8 bases. V lost 4 bases, J lost 3 bases, and 8 bases stayed unmatched. Germline CDR1 and CDR2: MNHEY and SMNVEV (reference sequence). CDR3 length: 15 amino acids. The CDR3 is CASSSPGQANYEQYF. CDR3 DNA: TGTGCCAGCAGTTCCCCGGGACAGGCGAACTACGAGCAGTACTTC.

The chain has TRBV12-3 or TRBV12-4 and TRBJ2-5; D is ambiguous. The CDR3 covers 13 residues. Trimming took off 7 bases at V and 1 base at J, with 10 bases between the two ends. CDR3 protein: CASNGRRQETQYF. The CDR3 DNA sequence: TGTGCCAGCAATGGACGGCGCCAAGAGACCCAGTACTTC.

The chain combines TRBV5-1 with TRBJ2-6; weak D call: TRBD2 (5 bases). Germline CDR1 and CDR2: SGHRS and YFSETQ. V lost 4 bases, J lost 3 bases, and 11 bases lay in between. The CDR3 sequence is 15 residues long. CDR3 region: CASSDGNGGANVLTF. The CDR3 nucleotides read TGCGCCAGCAGCGACGGGAACGGTGGGGCCAACGTCCTGACTTTC.

This chain joins TRBV5-1 and TRBJ2-6, with no clear D. The CDR3 loop spans 15 amino acids. Trimming shortened V by 5 bases and J by 0 bases, and 9 bases separated the two germline ends. Germline-derived CDR1 and CDR2 are SGHRS and YFSETQ. CDR3 amino acids: CASRKTFSGANVLTF. In DNA form, the CDR3 reads TGCGCCAGCAGGAAGACGTTCTCTGGGGCCAACGTCCTGACTTTC.

This clonotype has more than one count but fewer than ten. The rearrangement links TRBV10-3 to TRBJ2-7; perhaps D is TRBD1 or TRBD2 (6 bases each). Trimming shortened V by 3 bases and J by 4 bases, and 13 bases separated the two germline ends. Germline V gene data show CDR1 as ENHRY and CDR2 as SYGVKD. The CDR3 is 14 amino acids. This CDR3 reads CAISDDAGQYEQYV. The CDR3, as DNA: TGTGCCATCAGTGACGATGCGGGACAATACGAGCAGTACGTC.

The V call is TRBV18, the J call TRBJ2-5; unclear D gene. V lost 3 bases and J 2 bases, leaving 16 bases between the germline ends. CDR3 length equals 16 residues. The germline V gene encodes CDR1 KGHSH and CDR2 LQKENI. As DNA, the CDR3 is TGTGCCAGCTCACCTTCTTTAATGGGCGAACAAGAGACCCAGTACTTC. Amino acid sequence: CASSPSLMGEQETQYF.

The sample holds a few counts of this clonotype. This chain connects TRBV3-1 to TRBJ2-1; TRBD2 matches at 12 bases. Losses at the gene ends were 1 base for V and 8 bases for J; bases not matched to a gene: 15. In germline, CDR1 is LGHDT, CDR2 YNNKEL (reference sequence). This CDR3 contains 19 residues. In DNA, the CDR3 is TGTGCCAGCAGCCAAGCGCCTATGACTAGCGGGAGAATGATAGATGAGCAGTTCTTC. Protein product: CASSQAPMTSGRMIDEQFF.

This clonotype was counted only a few times. The chain employs TRBV29-1 and TRBJ2-1; 10 positions match TRBD1. This CDR3 has 14 residues. From germline, CDR1 is SQVTM and CDR2 ANQGSEA. The junction had 4 bases not matched to a gene; V was cut back by 5 bases and J by 3 bases. CDR3 residues: CSVYRTGGYNEQFF. DNA for the CDR3: TGCAGCGTTTATAGGACAGGGGGCTACAATGAGCAGTTCTTC.

The chain carries TRBV6-1 and TRBJ2-1; D unclear. Germline V gives CDR1 MNHNS, CDR2 SASEGT. The CDR3 runs to 17 residues. V gave up 9 bases and J gave up 0 bases, with 21 bases separating them. The CDR3 reads CASAVRPQWASYNEQFF. For the CDR3, the DNA is TGTGCCAGTGCGGTCCGCCCCCAGTGGGCCTCCTACAATGAGCAGTTCTTC.

On this clonotype: The junction shows a germline mismatch at one end, possibly a read error. The V and J genes are TRBV20-1 and TRBJ2-1, with 13 positions matching TRBD2. CDR3 length equals 17 residues. CDR1 is DFQATT and CDR2 is SNEGSKA in the germline V gene (reference sequence). CDR3 sequence reads: CSAGTSGESSVYGEHFF. As DNA, the CDR3 is TGCAGTGCTGGGACTAGCGGGGAGAGTTCGGTTTACGGTGAGCACTTCTTC.